The text below deals with one T cell receptor beta chain. What this receptor recognizes is not known. No base quality values were provided; no much bigger clone lies one nucleotide off. Taken from cysteine to phenylalanine, the CDR3 has 16 residues. Only the CDR3 region is kept as DNA, spanning 48 bases read in frame from base 1. Sequences MNHEY (CDR1) and SMNVEV (CDR2) are obtained from the germline V gene (reference sequence). Trimming removed 3 bases from V and 0 bases from J; the gene matches leave 8 bases unexplained. This entry is derived from a study of PD-1 blockade in classical Hodgkin lymphoma (dated by TCRdb to 2019 to 2021). Turning to the overall study: Nivolumab dosing was 3 mg/kg intravenously every 2 weeks, continuing until either disease progression or unacceptable toxicity. A peripheral blood immune signature of response to PD-1 blockade in classical Hodgkin lymphoma was defined using TCR beta sequencing and CyTOF.

The investigation overall reported the following: Baseline TCR diversity was reported to be lower in newly diagnosed patients than in healthy donors and to be lower still in relapsed/refractory patients. CD4+ but not CD8+ TCR diversity rose significantly by C4D1 (p=0.0027 vs p=0.16), most apparent in complete responders (p=0.02). Lower diversity was observed in patients in whom nivolumab was started less than 1 year after ASCT, and these patients were excluded from later analyses so that confounding by immune reconstitution would be avoided. Trial patients with a complete response had baseline diversity similar to that of newly diagnosed patients, while partial responders and progressors had significantly lower diversity. The study covered only a single clinical trial cohort, and the causes of the repertoire differences, possibly disease activity or prior therapy, were still not defined.

The sample's time point, from its label and the paper: cycle 1 day 1 (C1D1), immediately before nivolumab initiation. Relapse after autologous stem cell transplantation had occurred in all trial patients, and cohorts A, B and C were distinguished by prior brentuximab vedotin exposure. The trial cohort was composed of about 60 patients with relapsed/refractory classical Hodgkin lymphoma, for whom complete response, partial response or progressive disease was recorded as best overall response. Trial patients were treated with single-agent nivolumab in the multi-cohort phase II CheckMate 205 trial. Best overall response was determined by an independent review committee according to the 2007 International Working Group response criteria. Trial PBMCs were collected immediately before nivolumab initiation (C1D1) and during therapy at cycle 2 day 1 and cycle 4 day 1. Peripheral blood was collected in 8 mL Vacutainer Cell Preparation Tubes, from which PBMCs were isolated by centrifugation and then cryopreserved.

Genomic DNA was extracted with the Qiagen DNeasy kit from unsorted PBMCs and from negatively selected CD4+ and CD8+ fractions. TCR beta CDR3 regions were subjected to amplification by immunoSEQ multiplex PCR with primers that anneal to V and J segments. A synthetic immune receptor repertoire was used to minimize amplification bias, and any remaining bias was removed computationally after sequencing. The paper's data handling went like this. Repertoire diversity was quantified as the Shannon entropy index using custom Python scripts. Unsorted, CD4+ and CD8+ repertoires were analyzed separately, except for combined analyses in which CD4+ and CD8+ sequences were merged in silico. A clone was considered expanded if an increase in frequency of at least 2-fold after treatment relative to C1D1 was found, and a pseudocount of 0.5 was applied to clones undetected at baseline. Clones with 0 or 1 copy at C1D1 were defined as singleton clones, while clones with 2 or more copies were defined as non-singleton clones. Clones expanded in unsorted samples were annotated as CD4+, CD8+ or unknown by matching protein sequences in sorted samples from the same patient. Wilcoxon tests on paired samples were used to test diversity changes from C1D1 to C4D1. This immuneACCESS table, as held by TCRdb, lists in-frame sequences with V and J called but not all clones. Of the missing ones, under half trace to an unresolved V gene in checked studies; the others have no known cause. V and J calls and clone size are as listed in that table; D and trimming were resolved from the DNA. In all, the sample holds over 80,000 clones, and around 90% of those were seen once. The ten top clones hold roughly 2.8% of the sample.

Material: peripheral blood mononuclear cells (PBMCs), obtained at baseline. The chain was built from TRBV27 and TRBJ2-7, with 7 central nucleotides matching TRBD2. The source of this sequence is a human donor with classical Hodgkin lymphoma. Read as DNA, the sequence is TGTGCCAGCAGTTTTCAGCCAGCGGGATCCTCCTACGAGCAGTACTTC. It is translated as CASSFQPAGSSYEQYF.